This T cell receptor beta chain was sequenced for a study of Graves' ophthalmopathy and Graves' hyperthyroidism. This clonotype was recorded at least ten times. The CDR3 spans 13 residues. Germline values: CDR1 ENHRY, CDR2 SYGVKD. The V end was cut by 9 bases, the J end by 2 bases, with 13 bases between. Researchers took RNA transcripts and amplified TCR beta CDR3 regions from them. First-round RT-PCR used HTBI primers; second-round multiplex PCR followed. MiXCR, run by TCRdb on the multiplex PCR reads, gives a single entry per CDR3 protein. There are 300,000 to 450,000 distinct CDR3 sequences in the sample; 17% occur only once, and 2% to 3% lies in the top ten.

The V gene is TRBV10-3, the J gene TRBJ2-5; the D gene is possibly TRBD1 (6 bases). This TCR was sampled from an adult woman with stable Graves' hyperthyroidism. What was sequenced was peripheral blood. The CDR3 protein is CAIRDTEQETQYF. The CDR3 region has the DNA TGTGCCATTAGGGACACCGAACAAGAGACCCAGTACTTC.